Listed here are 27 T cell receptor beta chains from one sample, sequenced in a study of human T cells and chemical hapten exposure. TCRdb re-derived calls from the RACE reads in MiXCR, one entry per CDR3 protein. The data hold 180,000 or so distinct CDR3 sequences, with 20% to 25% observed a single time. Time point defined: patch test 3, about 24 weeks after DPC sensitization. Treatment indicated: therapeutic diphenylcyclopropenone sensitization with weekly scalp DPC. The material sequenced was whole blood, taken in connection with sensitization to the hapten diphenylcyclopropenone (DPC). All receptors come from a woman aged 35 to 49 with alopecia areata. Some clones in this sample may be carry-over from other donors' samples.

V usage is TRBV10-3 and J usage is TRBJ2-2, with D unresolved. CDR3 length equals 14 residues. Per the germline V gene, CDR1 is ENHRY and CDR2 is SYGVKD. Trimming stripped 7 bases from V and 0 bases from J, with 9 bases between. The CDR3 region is CAITGAANTGELFF. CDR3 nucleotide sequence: TGTGCCATCACCGGCGCCGCGAACACCGGGGAGCTGTTTTTT.

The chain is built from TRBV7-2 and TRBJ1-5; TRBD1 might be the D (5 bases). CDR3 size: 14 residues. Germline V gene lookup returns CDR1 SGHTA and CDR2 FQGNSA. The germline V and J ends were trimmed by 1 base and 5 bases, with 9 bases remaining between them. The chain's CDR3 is CASSLGLRDQPQHF. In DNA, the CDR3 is TGTGCCAGCAGCTTAGGTCTCAGGGATCAGCCCCAGCATTTT.

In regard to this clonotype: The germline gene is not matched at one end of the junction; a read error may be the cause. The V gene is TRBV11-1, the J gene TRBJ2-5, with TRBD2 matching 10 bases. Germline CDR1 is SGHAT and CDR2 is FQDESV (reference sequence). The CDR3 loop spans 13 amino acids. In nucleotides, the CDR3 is TGTGCCAGCAGCATAGCGGGAGGAGAGACCCAGTACTTC. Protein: CASSIAGGETQYF.

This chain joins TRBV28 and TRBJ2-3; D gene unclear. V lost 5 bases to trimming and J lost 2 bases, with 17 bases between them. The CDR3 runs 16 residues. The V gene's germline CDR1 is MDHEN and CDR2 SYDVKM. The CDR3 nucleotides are TGTGCCAGCAGTCCCCCTAAACGGGCAAACACAGATACGCAGTATTTT. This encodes CASSPPKRANTDTQYF.

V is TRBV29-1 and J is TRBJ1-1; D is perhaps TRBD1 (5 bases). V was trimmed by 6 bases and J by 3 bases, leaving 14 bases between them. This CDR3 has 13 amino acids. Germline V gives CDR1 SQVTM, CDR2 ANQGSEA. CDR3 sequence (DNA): TGCAGCGTACAGGTACGGAAGGACACTGAAGCTTTCTTT. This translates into CSVQVRKDTEAFF. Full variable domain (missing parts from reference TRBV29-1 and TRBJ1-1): SAVISQKPSRDICQRGTSLTIQCQVDSQVTMMFWYRQQPGQSLTLIATANQGSEATYESGFVIDKFPISRPNLTFSTLTVSNMSPEDSSIYLCSVQVRKDTEAFFGQGTRLTVV.

This CDR3 is CATSRDSQDSSYEQYF. The CDR3 bases are TGTGCCACCAGCAGAGATTCACAGGACAGCTCCTACGAGCAGTACTTC. This rearrangement joins TRBV15 to TRBJ2-7; TRBD1 might be the D (6 bases). CDR1 and CDR2 from the germline V gene are LNHNV and YYDKDF (reference sequence). V was pared by 0 bases and J by 0 bases, with 12 bases between. The CDR3 consists of 16 residues.

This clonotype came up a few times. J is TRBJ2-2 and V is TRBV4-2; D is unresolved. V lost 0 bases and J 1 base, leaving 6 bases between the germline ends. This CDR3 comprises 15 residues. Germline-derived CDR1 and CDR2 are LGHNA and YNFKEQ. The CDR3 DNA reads TGTGCCAGCAGCCAAGATATCGGGAACACCGGGGAGCTGTTTTTT. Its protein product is CASSQDIGNTGELFF.

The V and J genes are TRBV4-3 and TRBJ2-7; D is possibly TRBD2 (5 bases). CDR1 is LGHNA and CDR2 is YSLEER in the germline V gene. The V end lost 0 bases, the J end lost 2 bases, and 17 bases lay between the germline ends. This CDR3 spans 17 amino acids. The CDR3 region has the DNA TGCGCCAGCAGCCAAGATCTGAGGGAGACTTTCCCCTACGAGCAGTACTTC. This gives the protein CASSQDLRETFPYEQYF.

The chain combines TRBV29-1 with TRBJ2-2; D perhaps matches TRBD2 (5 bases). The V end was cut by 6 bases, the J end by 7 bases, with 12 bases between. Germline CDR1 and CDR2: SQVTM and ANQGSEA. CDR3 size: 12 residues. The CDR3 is CSVARRGGELFF. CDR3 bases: TGCAGCGTCGCCCGACGGGGCGGGGAGCTGTTTTTT.

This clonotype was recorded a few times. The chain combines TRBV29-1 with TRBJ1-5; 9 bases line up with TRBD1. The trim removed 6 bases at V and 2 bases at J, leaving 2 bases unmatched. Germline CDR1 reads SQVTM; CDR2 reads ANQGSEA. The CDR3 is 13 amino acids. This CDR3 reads CSVQGAGNQPQHF. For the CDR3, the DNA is TGCAGCGTACAGGGGGCGGGCAATCAGCCCCAGCATTTT.

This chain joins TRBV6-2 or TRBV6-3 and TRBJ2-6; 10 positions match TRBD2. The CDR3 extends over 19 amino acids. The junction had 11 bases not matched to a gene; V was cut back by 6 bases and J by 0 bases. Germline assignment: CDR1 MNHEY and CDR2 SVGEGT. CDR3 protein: CASRDRTSGPPSGANVLTF. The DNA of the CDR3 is TGTGCCAGCAGGGATCGGACTAGCGGCCCTCCCTCTGGGGCCAACGTCCTGACTTTC.

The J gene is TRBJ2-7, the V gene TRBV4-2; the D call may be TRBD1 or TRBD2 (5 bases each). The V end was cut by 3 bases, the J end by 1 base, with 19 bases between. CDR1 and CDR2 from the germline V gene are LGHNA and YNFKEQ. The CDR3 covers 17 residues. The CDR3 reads CASSQLTGTPASYEQYF. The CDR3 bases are TGTGCCAGCAGCCAGTTAACCGGGACCCCCGCGTCCTACGAGCAGTACTTC.

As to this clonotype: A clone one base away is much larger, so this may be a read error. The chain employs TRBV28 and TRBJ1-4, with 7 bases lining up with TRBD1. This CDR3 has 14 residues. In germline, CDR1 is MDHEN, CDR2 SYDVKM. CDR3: CARSQGGRNEKLFF. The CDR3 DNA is TGTGCCCGCAGCCAGGGGGGGCGCAATGAAAAACTGTTTTTT. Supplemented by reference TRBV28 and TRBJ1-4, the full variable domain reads DVKVTQSSRYLVKRTGEKVFLECVQDMDHENMFWYRQDPGLGLRLIYFSYDVKMKEKGDIPEGYSVSREKKERFSLILESASTNQTSMYLCARSQGGRNEKLFFGSGTQLSVL.

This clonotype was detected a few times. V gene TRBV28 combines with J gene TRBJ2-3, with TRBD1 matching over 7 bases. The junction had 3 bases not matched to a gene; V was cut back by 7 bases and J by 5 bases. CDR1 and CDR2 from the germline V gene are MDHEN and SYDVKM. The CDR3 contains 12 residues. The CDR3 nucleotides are TGTGCCAGCACCCAGGGGGAAGATACGCAGTATTTT. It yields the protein CASTQGEDTQYF. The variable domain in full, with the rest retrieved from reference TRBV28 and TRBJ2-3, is DVKVTQSSRYLVKRTGEKVFLECVQDMDHENMFWYRQDPGLGLRLIYFSYDVKMKEKGDIPEGYSVSREKKERFSLILESASTNQTSMYLCASTQGEDTQYFGPGTRLTVL.

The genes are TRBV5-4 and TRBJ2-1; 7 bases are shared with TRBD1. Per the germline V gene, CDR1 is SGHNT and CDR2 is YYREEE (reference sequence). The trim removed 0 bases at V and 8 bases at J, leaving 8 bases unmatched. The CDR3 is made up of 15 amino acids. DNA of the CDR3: TGTGCCAGCAGCTTGGAACAGGGGATTAGCGATGAGCAGTTCTTC. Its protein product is CASSLEQGISDEQFF.

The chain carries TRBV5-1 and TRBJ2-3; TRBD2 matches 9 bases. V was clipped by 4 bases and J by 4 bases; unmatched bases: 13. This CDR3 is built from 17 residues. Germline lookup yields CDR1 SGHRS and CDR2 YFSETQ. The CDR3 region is CASSTRPASGRSDTQYF. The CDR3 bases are TGCGCCAGCAGCACCCGCCCCGCGAGCGGGAGGTCAGATACGCAGTATTTT.

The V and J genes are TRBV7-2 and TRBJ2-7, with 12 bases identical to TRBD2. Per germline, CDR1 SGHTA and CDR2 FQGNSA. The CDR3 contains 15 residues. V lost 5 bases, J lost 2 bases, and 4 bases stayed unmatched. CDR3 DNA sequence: TGTGCCAGCAGCGGAGGACTAGCGGGAACCTACGAGCAGTACTTC. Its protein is CASSGGLAGTYEQYF.

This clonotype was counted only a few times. As DNA, the CDR3 is TGTGCCAGCAGTTTATCGATGAGAGATGAAAAACTGTTTTTT. Its protein is CASSLSMRDEKLFF. V is TRBV27 and J is TRBJ1-4; no reliable D call. V gave up 0 bases and J gave up 6 bases, with 8 bases separating them. The CDR3 is made up of 14 amino acids. Germline values: CDR1 MNHEY, CDR2 SMNVEV (reference sequence).

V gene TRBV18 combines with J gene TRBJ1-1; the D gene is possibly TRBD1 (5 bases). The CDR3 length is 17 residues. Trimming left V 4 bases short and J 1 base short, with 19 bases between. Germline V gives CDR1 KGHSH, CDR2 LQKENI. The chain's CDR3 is CASSRIGAGSGNTEAFF. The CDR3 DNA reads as TGTGCCAGCTCACGTATCGGGGCGGGTTCGGGGAACACTGAAGCTTTCTTT.

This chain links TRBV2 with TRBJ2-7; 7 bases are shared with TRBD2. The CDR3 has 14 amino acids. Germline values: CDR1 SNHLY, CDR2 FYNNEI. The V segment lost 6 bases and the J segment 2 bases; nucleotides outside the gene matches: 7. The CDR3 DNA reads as TGTGCCAGCAGAACAGCGGGAAAGGCCTACGAGCAGTACTTC. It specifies CASRTAGKAYEQYF.

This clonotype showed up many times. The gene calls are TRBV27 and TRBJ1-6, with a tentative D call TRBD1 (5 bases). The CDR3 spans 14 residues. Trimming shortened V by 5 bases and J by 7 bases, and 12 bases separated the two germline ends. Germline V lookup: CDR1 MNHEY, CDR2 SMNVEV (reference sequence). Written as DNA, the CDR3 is TGTGCCAGCAGTATAACAGGCGTAAATTCACCCCTCCACTTT. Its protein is CASSITGVNSPLHF.

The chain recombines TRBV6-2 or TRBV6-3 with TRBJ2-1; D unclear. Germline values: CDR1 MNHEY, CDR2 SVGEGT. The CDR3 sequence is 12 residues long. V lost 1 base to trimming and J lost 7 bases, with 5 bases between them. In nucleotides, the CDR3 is TGTGCCAGCAGTTACTACGAGAATGAGCAGTTCTTC. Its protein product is CASSYYENEQFF.

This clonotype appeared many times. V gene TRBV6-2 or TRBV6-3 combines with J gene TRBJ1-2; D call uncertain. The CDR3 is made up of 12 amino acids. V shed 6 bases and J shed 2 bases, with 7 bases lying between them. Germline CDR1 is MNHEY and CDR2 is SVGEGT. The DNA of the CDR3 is TGTGCCAGCAGGGACGGGAACTATGGCTACACCTTC. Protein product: CASRDGNYGYTF.

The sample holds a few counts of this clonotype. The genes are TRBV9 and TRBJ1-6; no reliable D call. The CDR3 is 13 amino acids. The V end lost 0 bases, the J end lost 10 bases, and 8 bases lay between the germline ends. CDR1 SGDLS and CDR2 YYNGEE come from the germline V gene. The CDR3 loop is CASSVDDRSPLHF. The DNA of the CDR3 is TGTGCCAGCAGCGTAGACGACCGATCACCCCTCCACTTT.

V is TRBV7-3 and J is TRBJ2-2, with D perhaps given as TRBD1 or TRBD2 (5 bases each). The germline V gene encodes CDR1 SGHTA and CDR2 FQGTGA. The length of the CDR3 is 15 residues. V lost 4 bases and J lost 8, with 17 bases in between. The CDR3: CASSSSRGGRGELFF. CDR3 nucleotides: TGTGCCAGCAGCTCCTCTAGGGGCGGGCGAGGGGAGCTGTTTTTT.

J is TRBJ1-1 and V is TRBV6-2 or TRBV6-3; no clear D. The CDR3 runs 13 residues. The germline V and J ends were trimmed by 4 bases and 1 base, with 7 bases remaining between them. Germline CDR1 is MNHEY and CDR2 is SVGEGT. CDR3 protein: CASSFATNTEAFF. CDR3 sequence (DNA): TGTGCCAGCAGTTTTGCTACGAACACTGAAGCTTTCTTT.

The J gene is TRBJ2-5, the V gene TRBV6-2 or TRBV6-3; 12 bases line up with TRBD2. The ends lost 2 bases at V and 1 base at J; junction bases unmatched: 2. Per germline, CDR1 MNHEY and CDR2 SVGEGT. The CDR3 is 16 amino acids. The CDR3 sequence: CASSYGLAGLQETQYF. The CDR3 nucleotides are TGTGCCAGCAGTTACGGACTAGCGGGGCTCCAAGAGACCCAGTACTTC.